This TCR beta chain was captured in a study of cytomegalovirus exposure and HLA in healthy donors. Points from the study as a whole: Per a prior analysis, the majority of TCR beta V segments were productive roughly 87% or roughly 30% of the time.

Amplification used 60 Vbeta primers and 13 Jbeta primers. Only in-frame clones appear in the TCRdb table, and some are missing; sequencing was by immunoSEQ multiplex PCR. The table records about 120,000 clones, roughly 80% of them present only once. Germline CDR1 reads SGHRS; CDR2 reads YFSETQ. Unmatched junction bases numbered 4, after V lost 4 bases and J lost 4 bases. This CDR3 has 15 residues. On this clone: Its antigen is undetermined.

The sequenced sample was PBMCs. This clonotype was obtained from a young man in good health and CMV-seronegative. The chain links TRBV5-1 to TRBJ2-2, with 10 positions matching TRBD1. CDR3 in amino acids: CASSTTGGLTGELFF. DNA of the CDR3: TGCGCCAGCAGCACGACAGGGGGCCTCACCGGGGAGCTGTTTTTT.